This TCR beta chain was recorded in a study of cytomegalovirus exposure and HLA in healthy donors (dated by TCRdb to 2016 to 2017). Context from the whole study: An earlier analysis of some 500 of the donors reported about 290 Gb of sequence data and around 120 million unique TCR beta sequences from 150 million to 200 million T cells. Rather than drawing on any new phenotypic data, the later analysis identified candidate immune exposures from TCR beta sequences and the way those sequences occurred across donors. An earlier analysis of approximately 640 of the donors applied high-throughput TCR beta sequencing to assess whether each TCR beta V gene segment acted as functional or pseudogenic. A later analysis re-analyzed previously published TCR beta repertoires from about 600 donors and added high-resolution HLA genotyping to study TCR occurrence patterns. The study profiled the T cell repertoires of fewer than 850 subjects by immunosequencing and related them to cytomegalovirus serostatus. In a later genetic analysis, genome-wide SNP genotypes for about 55% of the roughly 700 donors were used, and that subset was treated as a discovery cohort. A separate validation cohort of 90 to 150 different subjects was used in addition to the approximately 640-subject first cohort. Roughly 290 gigabases of sequencing data and around 80 million unique TCR sequences made up an early release that covered 640 HLA-typed donors. Typing coverage varied by locus: roughly 629-630 donors for A, B, C, DRB1 and DQB1; around 560 for DQA1; some 610 for DPA1; more than 450 for DPB1. Among roughly 370 genotyped donors of the cohort, an average of approximately 230,000 unique TCR beta nucleotide sequences were sequenced per donor, around 18% of them non-productive. The genetic ancestry cluster associated with self-reported Caucasian donors included 81% of the roughly 410 genotyped donors. Because of strong linkage in the cohort, roughly five DR-DQ haplotypes were treated as single units for association and clustering. Every repertoire in the discovery cohort had been generated on one and the same sequencing platform. Alongside the repertoire data, information on donor age, sex, ethnicity and CMV serostatus was compiled. Both class I and class II loci were covered by HLA typing, at four-digit resolution. The study was designed to test whether signatures of past pathogen exposure could be identified by cataloging public T cell receptors. The study combined high-throughput TCR immunosequencing, statistical association of individual TCRs with disease status, and machine learning to predict cytomegalovirus infection status.

The cohort was made up of about 670 healthy bone marrow donors. At the time of sampling, every cohort member was nominally healthy, though immune exposures that went unrecorded were likely present. The donor was CMV seronegative and was included in the group of 352 seronegative cohort members. A peripheral blood sample was collected from each donor, and TCR beta sequencing was performed on peripheral blood mononuclear cells. Genomic DNA extraction from the blood cell samples was performed with the Qiagen DNeasy Blood Extraction Kit. Taken from cysteine to phenylalanine, the CDR3 has 17 residues. CDR3 DNA only is kept here, 51 bases in frame from base 1. Trimming removed 5 bases from V and 5 bases from J; the gene matches leave 10 bases unexplained. CDR1 MDHEN and CDR2 SYDVKM were looked up in the germline V gene. Results and caveats for the whole study, not just this receptor: Because HLA typing was unavailable for some donors at each locus, only the typed subset was used in association tests. In this cohort, only TCR beta chains were sequenced, and detectable features were limited by the absence of alpha or paired-chain data. Most CMV-associated TCR beta chains appeared to be HLA-restricted in a later analysis, and the HLA associations seemed to be driven largely by CMV exposure. The earlier analysis of 587 of the donors excluded some 15 rarely observed V segments, including chromosome 9 orphons, because counts were too low. For the cohort, immune exposure information was limited to CMV serostatus. In vitro tests confirmed that three of the cytomegalovirus-associated TCR beta chains recognize cytomegalovirus antigens. A later analysis reported that several top co-occurrence clusters appeared linked to parvovirus B19, influenza, CMV and Epstein-Barr virus. Linkage disequilibrium might explain the correlated functional status among segregating V segments, but an unknown experimental factor could not be excluded. The study listed 150 to 200 TCR beta chains as associated with cytomegalovirus. The classifier was reported to diagnose cytomegalovirus status with high specificity and sensitivity in both the original cohort and the validation cohort. A further reported finding was that TCR beta sequences accurately predicted the HLA-A and HLA-B alleles for most subjects in the first cohort. In a later genetic analysis, fewer N-insertions in productive TCRs were reported among donors in an Asian-associated ancestry cluster than the approximately 710-donor mean. The 87-base-pair reads could not distinguish some IMGT-functional V segments, including TRBV6-2 and TRBV6-3, so those segments were excluded. In an earlier analysis of about 540 of the donors, most TCR beta V segments were observed in productive rearrangements about 90% or about 30% of the time, broadly matching IMGT annotations. Presence/absence analyses assumed roughly uniform sequencing depth across donors, an assumption that may not hold. Across donors, most TCR sequences were observed very rarely, whereas some public TCRs were present in many individuals. When HLA alleles, especially DR and DQ, strongly co-occurred, attributing TCR associations to individual alleles was difficult. A group of highly shared sequence variants was considered likely to be a technical artifact of the sequencing pipeline. A later analysis found that HLA-associated TCR beta chains were more clonally expanded and had lower generation probabilities than equally common non-associated chains. According to a later analysis, TCR association rates differed among HLA loci, with DRB1 alleles showing the most associated TCRs and HLA-C alleles showing the fewest. The authors suggested that the approach could potentially be extended to other disease states and immunological phenotypes. At a false discovery rate of 0.05, a later analysis linked 16,951 TCR beta sequences to specific HLA alleles. V-gene and J-gene trimming of TCR beta chains was associated with a missense DCLRE1C variant in a later genetic analysis, and the association was replicated in an independent cohort.

Libraries were built with the immunoSEQ multiplex PCR assay. For the multiplex PCR, a mixture combining 60 forward primers for TCR Vbeta segments and 13 reverse primers for TCR Jbeta segments was used. The CDR3 region of rearranged TCR beta genes was amplified from genomic DNA by a multiplex PCR assay. The Illumina HiSeq System was used to sequence the amplified TCR beta libraries as 87-base-pair reads. The authors processed their data as follows. A later analysis counted tens of millions of unique TCR beta chains across the 650 to 800 repertoires, and roughly 10 million of these chains were shared by at least two donors. Raw reads were error-corrected and collapsed into unique sequences with a nearest-neighbor algorithm that merged closely related sequences to remove PCR and sequencing errors. V, D and J gene segments were assigned by aligning CDR3 sequences to IMGT reference sequences. For a sequence to be retained, a match of at least six nucleotides to both a V gene segment and a J gene segment was required. A rearrangement was called productive if the CDR3 had no stop codons and remained in frame with V and J, and every other rearrangement was called non-productive. CDR3 was defined by IMGT convention, running from the second conserved V-encoded cysteine to the conserved J-encoded phenylalanine. The earlier analysis of about 640 of the donors excluded any sequence lacking an unambiguous match to a single V gene segment. An earlier analysis of several hundred of the donors classified V segments as functional when productive rearrangements were above 56.7% and as segregating when the standard deviation between donors was above 5%. To diagnose cytomegalovirus status from the catalog of TCR beta chain sequences, a statistical classification framework was built. In a later analysis, V and J genes were assigned by comparing TCR nucleotide sequences against IMGT/GENE-DB human TR gene sequences. Using the TCRdist pipeline, a later analysis assigned CDR3 sequences along with most-parsimonious VDJ recombination scenarios. A later analysis defined each TCR beta chain by its CDR3 amino acid sequence plus V-gene family, and excluded reads lacking a unique V-gene family. A later analysis removed 592 highly shared, low-generation-probability nucleotide sequences to deal with suspected cross-contamination and a sequencing artifact. In a later analysis, a clonal expansion index was calculated for each public chain from normalized within-repertoire ranks of inferred template counts. In a later analysis, generation probabilities were computed using a VDJ recombination model fitted to out-of-frame rearrangements, and the results were checked against IGoR. In a later analysis, TCR-TCR, TCR-HLA and TCR-CMV co-occurrence was scored with hypergeometric tests, and a repertoire-size bias correction was applied to TCR pairs. False discovery rates were estimated in a later analysis by permuting HLA or CMV assignments 20 times. In a later analysis, co-occurring TCRs were grouped with DBSCAN, and TCRdist sequence similarity was added when clustering was performed within HLA-allele-positive subsets. Co-occurrence clustering excluded repertoires with fewer than 30,000 or more than 120,000 public chains, plus five with anomalous nucleotide sharing. Sourced from immuneACCESS, this table was stored by TCRdb with only in-frame sequences that have V and J called. A share of the clones is absent; for the studies checked, an unresolved V gene accounts for under half, and the remainder has no known explanation. V and J calls and clone size follow that table, whereas D and trimming were derived from the DNA. Present in this sample are more than 90,000 clones, around 77% of which were seen just once. Together, the top ten hold approximately 0.6% of the sample.

Regarding this clone: Its antigen remains undetermined. Base qualities are not provided; no much larger clone lies one nucleotide away.

This sequence was found in a man between 25 and 39 years old in good health and CMV-seronegative. Here the chain combines TRBV28 and TRBJ2-5; TRBD2 fits 14 bases in the junction. The source material was PBMCs. The nucleotides read TGTGCCAGCAGTCCCCCGGGACTAGCGGGAGTTTTGGAGACCCAGTACTTC. It is translated as CASSPPGLAGVLETQYF. Here the CDR3 is joined to the reference TRBV28 and TRBJ2-5 genes, and the full variable domain is: DVKVTQSSRYLVKRTGEKVFLECVQDMDHENMFWYRQDPGLGLRLIYFSYDVKMKEKGDIPEGYSVSREKKERFSLILESASTNQTSMYLCASSPPGLAGVLETQYFGPGTRLLVL.